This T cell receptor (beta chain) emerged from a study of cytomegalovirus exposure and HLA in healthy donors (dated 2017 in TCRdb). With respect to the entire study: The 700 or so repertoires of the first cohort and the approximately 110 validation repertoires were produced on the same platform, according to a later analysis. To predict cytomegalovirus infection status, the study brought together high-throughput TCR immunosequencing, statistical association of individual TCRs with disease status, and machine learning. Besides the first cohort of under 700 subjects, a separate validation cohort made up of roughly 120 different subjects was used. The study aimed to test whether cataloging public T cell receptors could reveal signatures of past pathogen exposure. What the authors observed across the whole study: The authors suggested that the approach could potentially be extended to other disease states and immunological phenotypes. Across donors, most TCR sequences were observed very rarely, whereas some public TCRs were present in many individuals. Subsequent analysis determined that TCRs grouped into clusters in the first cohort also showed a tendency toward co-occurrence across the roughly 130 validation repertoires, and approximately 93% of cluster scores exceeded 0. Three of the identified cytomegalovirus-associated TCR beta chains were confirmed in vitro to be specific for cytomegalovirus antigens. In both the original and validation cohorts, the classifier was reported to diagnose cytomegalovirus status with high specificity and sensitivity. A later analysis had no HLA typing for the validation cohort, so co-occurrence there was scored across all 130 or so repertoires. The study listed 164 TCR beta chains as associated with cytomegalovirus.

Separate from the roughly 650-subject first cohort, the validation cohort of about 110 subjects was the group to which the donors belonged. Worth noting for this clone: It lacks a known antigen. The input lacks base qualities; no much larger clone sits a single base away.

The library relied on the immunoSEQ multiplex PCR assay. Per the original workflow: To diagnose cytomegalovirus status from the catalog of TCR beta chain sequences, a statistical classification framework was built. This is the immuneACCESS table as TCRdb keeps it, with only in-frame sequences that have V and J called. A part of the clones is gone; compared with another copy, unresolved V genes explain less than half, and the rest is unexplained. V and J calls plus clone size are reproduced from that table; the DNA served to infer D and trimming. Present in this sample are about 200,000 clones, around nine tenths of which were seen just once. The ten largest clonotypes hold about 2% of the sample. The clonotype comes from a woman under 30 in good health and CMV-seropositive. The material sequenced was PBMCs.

This receptor has the CDR3 CASSGELAGGSDEQFF. Here is the DNA: TGTGCCAGCAGCGGGGAACTAGCGGGAGGAAGTGATGAGCAGTTCTTC. This receptor chain uses TRBV7-8 and TRBJ2-1, with 12 bases aligning to TRBD2. Unmatched junction bases come to 10, with V trimmed by 5 bases and J by 8 bases. Counted from cysteine to phenylalanine, this CDR3 has 16 amino acids. The only DNA kept is the CDR3, 48 bases in frame from the first base. The germline V gene gives CDR1 as SGHVS and CDR2 as FQNEAQ.